Listed below are T cell receptor beta chains from one sample, sequenced in a study of blood T cells in healthy people across ages. TCRdb independently ran MiXCR on the 5' RACE reads; one entry per CDR3 protein. The sample lists under 850,000 distinct CDR3 sequences; roughly 40% were seen once. Source material: blood. The receptors stem from a man between 18 and 29 years old in good health. Each CDR3 is given with its conserved first and last residue. The order of the fields is V gene, clone size, J gene, D gene, CDR3 DNA, CDR3 protein. The D gene is left open where the match is weak. Rows may omit the clone size; those that give it use once, few, many or a size class.

>TRBV20-1|few|TRBJ2-5|NA
TGCAGCATCTCGTCCGGACAAACTCAAGAGACCCAGTACTTC
CSISSGQTQETQYF
>TRBV5-1|NA|TRBJ1-1|NA
TGCGCCAGCAGCTTGGTACAGTATGATGAAGCTTTCTTT
CASSLVQYDEAFF
>TRBV10-3|NA|TRBJ1-1|NA
TGTGCCATCAGTGAACAGATGAACACTGAAGTTTTCTTT
CAISEQMNTEVFF
>TRBV14|NA|TRBJ2-5|TRBD1
TGTGCCAGCAGCCAAGGACAGGGTTACGGCGAGCAGTACTTT
CASSQGQGYGEQYF
>TRBV28|few|TRBJ2-7|TRBD1
TGTGCCAGCAGTTTGATGGGACAGGGGAACGAGCAGTACTTC
CASSLMGQGNEQYF
>TRBV28|NA|TRBJ2-7|NA
TGTGCCAGCAGTGTCCAGGGGAAGGAGGAGCAGTACTTC
CASSVQGKEEQYF
>TRBV4-3|NA|TRBJ1-2|NA
TGCGCCAGCAGCCCCCAAAGGGACGGAAACTATGGCTACACCTTC
CASSPQRDGNYGYTF
>TRBV29-1|NA|TRBJ1-1|NA
TGCAGCGTACAACAGACCCGGGGCACTGAAGCTTTCTTT
CSVQQTRGTEAFF
>TRBV7-2|NA|TRBJ2-2|NA
TGTGCCTGCAATCTCGGCGGGGAGACGGTCGGGGAGCTGTTTTTT
CACNLGGETVGELFF
>TRBV29-1|NA|TRBJ2-2|TRBD2
TGCAGCGTTACTAGCGATGCGAACACCGGGGAGCTGTTTTTT
CSVTSDANTGELFF
>TRBV12-3/TRBV12-4|NA|TRBJ2-7|TRBD1
TGTGCCAGCACCGGGGGGACAGGGTTTAACTACGAGCAGTACTTC
CASTGGTGFNYEQYF
>TRBV12-3/TRBV12-4|NA|TRBJ2-5|NA
TGTGCCAGCAGTTTAGTTCCCCCTAATGAGCAGTACTTC
CASSLVPPNEQYF
>TRBV7-2|many|TRBJ2-5|NA
TGTGCCAGCAGCTTACAGATACAAGAGACCCAGTACTTC
CASSLQIQETQYF
>TRBV6-5|few|TRBJ1-4|TRBD1
TGTGCCAGCAGTTACGGGACAGGGGTTGAAAAACTGTTTTTT
CASSYGTGVEKLFF
>TRBV6-2/TRBV6-3|NA|TRBJ2-1|NA
TGTGCCAGCAGTTACCCCGAGGATGAGCAGTTCTTC
CASSYPEDEQFF
>TRBV7-2|few|TRBJ1-5|NA
TGTGCCAGCAGCTTAAACCAAAATCAGCCCCAGCATTTT
CASSLNQNQPQHF
>TRBV5-5|NA|TRBJ1-5|NA
TGTGCCAGCAGCTTGACAGTTTATAGCAATCAGCCCCAGCATTTT
CASSLTVYSNQPQHF
>TRBV5-1|many|TRBJ2-3|NA
TGCGCCAGCAGCTTGGTTGTAGCCTCACGGGAAGATACGCAGTATTTT
CASSLVVASREDTQYF
>TRBV20-1|few|TRBJ2-3|NA
TGCAGTGCTAGAGATCTGTACGGAAACACAGGACGTGCGCAGTATTTT
CSARDLYGNTGRAQYF
>TRBV20-1|NA|TRBJ1-1|NA
TGCAGTGCTATGGAGAGTGTGAACACTGAAGCTTTCTTT
CSAMESVNTEAFF
>TRBV12-3/TRBV12-4|NA|TRBJ1-1|NA
TGTGCCAGCGGTTTCGGAGGGAACACTGAAGCTTTCTTT
CASGFGGNTEAFF
>TRBV7-2|few|TRBJ1-5|NA
TGTGCCAGCAGCAAGGGGCCCTATAGCAATCAGCCCCAGCATTTT
CASSKGPYSNQPQHF
>TRBV4-1|many|TRBJ1-2|NA
TGCGCCAGCAGCCAAGGACCCCTGACACCAGGGAATGGCTACACCTTC
CASSQGPLTPGNGYTF
>TRBV7-2|NA|TRBJ2-7|TRBD2
TGTGCCAGCAGCTTGAGTAGCGGGGGGGCGCGAAATGAGCAGTACTTC
CASSLSSGGARNEQYF
>TRBV6-5|few|TRBJ1-6|TRBD1
TGTGCCAGCAGTTACACGGGACAGGGGCTGGGTTCACCCCTCCACTTT
CASSYTGQGLGSPLHF
>TRBV4-3|NA|TRBJ2-4|NA
TGCGCCAGCAGCCAAGAGGCAGGGGCCCCATGGGAGCAGTACTTC
CASSQEAGAPWEQYF
>TRBV28|few|TRBJ2-5|NA
TGTGCCAGCAGTTACCCGAGACAAGGAGAGACCCAGTACTTC
CASSYPRQGETQYF
>TRBV7-9|NA|TRBJ1-6|NA
TGTGCCAGCAGCTTATCCAGGACCAACTCACCCCTCCACTTT
CASSLSRTNSPLHF
>TRBV14|many|TRBJ2-3|NA
TGTGCCAGCAGCCAGGGAGCTCCACGGGGAACGCAGTATTTT
CASSQGAPRGTQYF
>TRBV5-1|NA|TRBJ1-4|NA
TGCGCCAGCAGCCCCGGAGGGGGGGCAACTAATGAAAAACTGTTTTTT
CASSPGGGATNEKLFF
>TRBV12-3/TRBV12-4|many|TRBJ2-5|NA
TGTGCCAGCAGTCAACCGGGACATATACAAGAGACCCAGTACTTC
CASSQPGHIQETQYF
>TRBV7-2|NA|TRBJ1-4|NA
TGTGCCAGCAGCCCACTAGCGACAGATGAAAAACTGTTTTTT
CASSPLATDEKLFF
>TRBV29-1|NA|TRBJ2-7|TRBD2
TGCAGCGTCGCGTCCAGGACTAGCGGACGATACGAGCAGTACTTC
CSVASRTSGRYEQYF
>TRBV20-1|NA|TRBJ2-1|NA
TGCAGTGCTAGCGAAACAGGGAGTTCCTACAATGAGCAGTTCTTC
CSASETGSSYNEQFF
>TRBV20-1|few|TRBJ1-5|TRBD1
TGCAGTGCCGAGGGGGGACAGGTCAATCAGCCCCAGCATTTT
CSAEGGQVNQPQHF
>TRBV12-3/TRBV12-4|many|TRBJ2-3|NA
TGTGCCAGCAGCCCCCCGCAAGTCCGGCGGGGGCGTGGAGATACGCAGTATTTT
CASSPPQVRRGRGDTQYF
>TRBV28|NA|TRBJ2-1|NA
TGTGCCAGCAGTTCAGCCGGGACGACCTACGAGCAGTTCTTC
CASSSAGTTYEQFF
>TRBV3-1|NA|TRBJ2-1|TRBD2
TGTGCCAGCAGCCAAGTCGTAGCTAGCGGCAATGAGCAGTTCTTC
CASSQVVASGNEQFF
>TRBV7-6|many|TRBJ2-7|TRBD2
TGTGCCAGCAGCCTTGGGACTAGCGGGGGCTACGAGCAGTACTTC
CASSLGTSGGYEQYF
>TRBV12-5|NA|TRBJ2-7|NA
TGTGCTAGTGGTTTCTCCGGGGCCTACGAGCAGTACTTC
CASGFSGAYEQYF
>TRBV4-1|few|TRBJ2-5|NA
TGCGCCAGCAGCCAATTCAGGACAGAACCCCAAGAGACCCAGTACTTC
CASSQFRTEPQETQYF
>TRBV12-3/TRBV12-4|many|TRBJ1-1|NA
TGTGCCACCGGGAGGGGGACTGAAGCTTTCTTT
CATGRGTEAFF
>TRBV7-2|few|TRBJ1-5|NA
TGTGCCAGCAGTTTAACTATTGGCAATCAGCCCCAGCATTTT
CASSLTIGNQPQHF
>TRBV7-9|NA|TRBJ2-7|NA
TGTGCCAGCAGCCCTGAGGCGGCAGGATCAACCTACGAGCAGTACTTC
CASSPEAAGSTYEQYF
>TRBV12-3/TRBV12-4|few|TRBJ2-2|NA
TGTGCCAGCCGAGCCACCGGGGAGCTGTTTTTT
CASRATGELFF
>TRBV28|few|TRBJ2-1|NA
TGTGCCAGCAGTCCGTGGGTGGAGCAGTTCTTC
CASSPWVEQFF
>TRBV21-1|NA|TRBJ1-4|NA
TGTGCTAGGGAATTCGGGATCTCCCTGTTTTTT
CAREFGISLFF
>TRBV4-2|few|TRBJ2-7|TRBD2
TGTGCCAGCAGCCAAGAAATGGTAGCGGGGTCCCCCTACGAGCAGTACTTC
CASSQEMVAGSPYEQYF
>TRBV9|few|TRBJ2-2|NA
TGTGCCAGCAGCCACTACATGGGGGACACCGGGGAGCTGTTTTTT
CASSHYMGDTGELFF
>TRBV12-3/TRBV12-4|many|TRBJ2-1|NA
TGTGCCAGCAGACAATCCCCCAGCGGTTTTAGGAATGAGCAGTTCTTC
CASRQSPSGFRNEQFF
>TRBV28|few|TRBJ2-1|TRBD1
TGTGCCAGCAGTTTCTCCGGACAGGGTTACAATGAGCAGTTCTTC
CASSFSGQGYNEQFF
>TRBV20-1|many|TRBJ2-3|NA
TGCAGTGTTTATCGGGGGGCTGGAGATACGCAGTATTTT
CSVYRGAGDTQYF
>TRBV12-3/TRBV12-4|few|TRBJ2-1|NA
TGTGCCAGCAGTAATAAGGGCCTCGCTGTCGAGCAGTTCTTC
CASSNKGLAVEQFF
>TRBV20-1|NA|TRBJ2-1|TRBD2
TGCAGTGCCAGACAGAAAAAGCGGGGGCCATACAATGAGCAGTTCTTC
CSARQKKRGPYNEQFF
>TRBV20-1|NA|TRBJ2-2|NA
TGCAGTGCGAGTCAGGGGTTCACCGGGGAGCTGTTTTTT
CSASQGFTGELFF
>TRBV7-2|NA|TRBJ1-5|NA
TGTGCCAGCAGCTTATCTCCAGGCGGAGATCAGCCCCAGCATTTT
CASSLSPGGDQPQHF
>TRBV6-1|few|TRBJ1-5|TRBD1
TGTGCCAGCACCTTTCTATTTCGAGACAGGGGTCAGAGTCAGCCCCAGCATTTT
CASTFLFRDRGQSQPQHF
>TRBV12-3/TRBV12-4|many|TRBJ2-7|TRBD1
TGTGCCAGCAGTTTCCCAACTAGACGGGACAGCTCCTACGAGCAGTACTTC
CASSFPTRRDSSYEQYF
>TRBV5-1|many|TRBJ1-1|NA
TGCGCCAGCAGCTTGAACGGGGCCGGGAGGACTGAAGCTTTCTTT
CASSLNGAGRTEAFF
>TRBV6-2/TRBV6-3|once|TRBJ2-5|NA
TGTGCCAGCAGTGCGATCGAATCGCAAGAGACCCAGTACTTC
CASSAIESQETQYF